Sequencing of this T cell receptor beta chain was carried out in a study of shared T cell receptors in the human thymus. Generated by immunoSEQ multiplex PCR, the TCRdb table keeps only in-frame clones and is missing some. The sample has about 380,000 clones; 85% to 95% are singletons. The CDR3 is 16 amino acids. The V gene's germline CDR1 is GTSNPN and CDR2 SVGIG (reference sequence). Unmatched junction bases numbered 11, after V lost 3 bases and J lost 4 bases. This receptor was taken from a human donor. Sequenced: thymocytes. This chain links TRBV30 with TRBJ2-7; 11 bases agree with TRBD1. This CDR3 is CAWRTDRTGGWYEQYF. CDR3 DNA: TGTGCCTGGAGGACCGATAGGACAGGGGGCTGGTACGAGCAGTACTTC.